This T cell receptor (beta chain) was identified during a study of shared clonotypes between healthy human individuals. In the authors' methods: Sequence data from immunoSEQ were junction-only and lacked quality scores; consequently, filtering differed. TCRdb's table, derived via immunoSEQ multiplex PCR, lists solely in-frame clones and lacks some. V and J calls and clone size come straight from that table; D and trimming were deduced from the DNA. The table has 950,000 to 1,100,000 clones, around four fifths seen once. Study conclusions and caveats: Compared with clonotypes that all four donors shared, non-shared clonotypes had lower generation probabilities.

A note on this clone: The antigen is not known.

Germline trimming cut 1 base from V and 2 bases from J; bases unmatched to any gene: 8. CDR1 is LGHNA, CDR2 YNFKEQ, per germline. CDR3 length equals 18 residues. The TCR comes from a man in his late teens or twenties in good health. The chain is built from TRBV4-2 and TRBJ2-7; 13 nucleotides agree with TRBD2. The sequenced material came from memory CD4+ T cells sorted from blood. The subset: CD45RA-negative fraction. The CDR3 nucleotides are TGTGCCAGCAGCCAAGGAAGACTAGCGGGGGGAACAGCCTACGAGCAGTACTTC. Protein product: CASSQGRLAGGTAYEQYF.